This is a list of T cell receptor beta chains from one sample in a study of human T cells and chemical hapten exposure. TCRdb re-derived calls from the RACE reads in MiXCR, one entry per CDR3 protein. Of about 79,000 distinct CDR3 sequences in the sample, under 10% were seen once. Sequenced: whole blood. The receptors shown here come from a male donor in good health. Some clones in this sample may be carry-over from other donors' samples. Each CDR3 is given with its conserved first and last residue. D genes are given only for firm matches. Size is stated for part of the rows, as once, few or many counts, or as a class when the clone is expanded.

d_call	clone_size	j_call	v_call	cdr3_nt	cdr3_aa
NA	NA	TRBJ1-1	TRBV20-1	TGCAGTGCTAGAAAGACGAACACTGAAGCTTTCTTT	CSARKTNTEAFF
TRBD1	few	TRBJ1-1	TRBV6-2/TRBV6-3	TGTGCCAGCAGCAGGGACAGGGGGCTTGAAGCTTTCTTT	CASSRDRGLEAFF
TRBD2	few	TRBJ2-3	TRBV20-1	TGCAGTGCTGGACCCCTGAGCGGGAGGCCAGATACGCAGTATTTT	CSAGPLSGRPDTQYF
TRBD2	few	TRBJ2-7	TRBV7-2	TGTGCCAGCAGCTTAGAAACCTCCGGGACTAGCGGGAGTGGGCGCTACGAGCAGTACTTC	CASSLETSGTSGSGRYEQYF
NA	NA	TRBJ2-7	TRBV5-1	TGCGCCAGCAGCTTGGCCCGGGACTCCAGGCCTTACGAGCAGTACTTC	CASSLARDSRPYEQYF
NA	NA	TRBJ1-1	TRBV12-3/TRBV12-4	TGTGCCAGCAGTTGGAGTCAGAACACTGAAGCTTTCTTT	CASSWSQNTEAFF
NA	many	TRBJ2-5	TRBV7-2	TGTGCCAGCAGACGTACATGGGGACTCCAAGAGACCCAGTACTTC	CASRRTWGLQETQYF
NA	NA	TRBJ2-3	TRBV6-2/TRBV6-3	TGTGCCAGCAGTTATGGGGCACTCCGATCTAGCACAGATACGCAGTATTTT	CASSYGALRSSTDTQYF
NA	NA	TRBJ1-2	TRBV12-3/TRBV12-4	TGTGCCAGCAGTTTTGTCCGGGATTATGGCTACACCTTC	CASSFVRDYGYTF
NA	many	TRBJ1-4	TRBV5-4	TGTGCCAGCAGCTTGGGGGGTCGAGGGGAAAAACTGTTTTTT	CASSLGGRGEKLFF
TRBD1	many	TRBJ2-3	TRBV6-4	TGTGCCAGCAGTGACCGTTCGACAGGGGGATGGGATACGCAGTATTTT	CASSDRSTGGWDTQYF
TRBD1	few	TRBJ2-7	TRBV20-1	TGCAGTGCTAGAGTCCCGACAGGGACGGCGTACGAGCAGTACTTC	CSARVPTGTAYEQYF
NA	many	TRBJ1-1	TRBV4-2	TGTGCCAGCAGCCAAGAAGAGTTATATGAAGCTTTCTTT	CASSQEELYEAFF
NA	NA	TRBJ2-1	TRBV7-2	TGTGCCAGCAGCTTAGGAAGGGATACCGAGAGGCTAAGAGTGGATCAATGGGTCAATGAGCAGTTCTTC	CASSLGRDTERLRVDQWVNEQFF
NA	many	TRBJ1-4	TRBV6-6	TGTGCCAGCAGTTACGAAAATGAAAAACTGTTTTTT	CASSYENEKLFF
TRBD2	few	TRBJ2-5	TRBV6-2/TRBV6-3	TGTGCCAGCAGTTACCTTGCTAGCGGGGGGGCCTGGGAGACCCAGTACTTC	CASSYLASGGAWETQYF
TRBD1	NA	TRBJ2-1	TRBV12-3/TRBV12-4	TGTGCCAGCAGTCCCCGGATACGGGACAGGGTGTTCTTC	CASSPRIRDRVFF
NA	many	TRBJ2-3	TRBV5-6	TGTGCCAGCAGCACTTCCACAGATACGCAGTATTTT	CASSTSTDTQYF
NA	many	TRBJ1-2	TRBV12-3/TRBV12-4	TGTGCCAGCAGTACTCTAAACGTTGGCTACACCTTC	CASSTLNVGYTF
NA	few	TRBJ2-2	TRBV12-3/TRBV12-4	TGTGCCAGCAGAGACAAGATAAACACCGGGGAGCTGTTTTTT	CASRDKINTGELFF
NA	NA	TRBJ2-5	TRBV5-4	TGTGCCAGCAGCCTTCTAGGAGAGACCCAGTACTTC	CASSLLGETQYF
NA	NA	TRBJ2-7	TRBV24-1	TGTGCCACCAGTGATTTAGGGACTGAGGGGCCCTACGAGCAGTACTTC	CATSDLGTEGPYEQYF
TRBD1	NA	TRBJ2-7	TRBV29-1	TGCAGCGTTGAAGATGCCCGGACAGGTTCATACGAGCAGTACTTC	CSVEDARTGSYEQYF
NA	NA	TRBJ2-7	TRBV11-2	TGTGCCAGCGCCCAGGGTCCCTACGAGCAGTACTTC	CASAQGPYEQYF
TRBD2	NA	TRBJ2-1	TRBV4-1	TGCGCCAGCAGCCAGGTAGCGGGAGGGCCTGGGGAGCAGTTCTTC	CASSQVAGGPGEQFF
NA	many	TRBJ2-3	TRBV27	TGTGCCAGCAGTTTATCCGGGCTAGCAAGGGCAGATACGCAGTATTTT	CASSLSGLARADTQYF
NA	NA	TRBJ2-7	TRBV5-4	TGTGCCAGCAGCTTGCGCGGCCAATACGAGCAGTACTTC	CASSLRGQYEQYF
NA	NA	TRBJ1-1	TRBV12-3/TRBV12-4	TGTGCCAGCAGTTTATGGGAAGGGAACACTGAAGCTTTCTTT	CASSLWEGNTEAFF
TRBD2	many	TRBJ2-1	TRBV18	TGTGCCAGCTCACCTGGGCTAGCGGGTTCCAATGAGCAGTTCTTC	CASSPGLAGSNEQFF
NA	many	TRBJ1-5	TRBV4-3	TGCGCCAGCAGCCAAGATTTCCCTAATCAGCCCCAGCATTTT	CASSQDFPNQPQHF
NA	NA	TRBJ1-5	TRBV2	TGTGCCAGCAGTGGGGGGCGGGGATGGGGTCAGCCCCAGCATTTT	CASSGGRGWGQPQHF
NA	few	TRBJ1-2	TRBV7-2	TGTGCCAGCAGCTTAGCCAGGGCGGAGAGCTACACCTTC	CASSLARAESYTF
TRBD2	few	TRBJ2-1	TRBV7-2	TGTGCCAGCAGCTTTGTTAGCGGGGGGGCCTACAATGAGCAGTTCTTC	CASSFVSGGAYNEQFF
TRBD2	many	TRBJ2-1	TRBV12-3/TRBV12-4	TGTGCCAGCAGTTTAGGGACTAGCGTTGTCTCCAATGAGCAGTTCTTC	CASSLGTSVVSNEQFF
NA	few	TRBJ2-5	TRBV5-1	TGCGCCAGCAGCCAATTAAGAGGGGTAGGGGAGACCCAGTACTTC	CASSQLRGVGETQYF
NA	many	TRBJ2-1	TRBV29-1	TGCAGCGAAAGATCGGGGAATGAGCAGTTCTTC	CSERSGNEQFF
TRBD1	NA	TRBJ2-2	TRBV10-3	TGTGCCATCAGACCGGACAGGGGCGACACCGGGGAGCTGTTTTTT	CAIRPDRGDTGELFF
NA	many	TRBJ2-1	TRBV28	TGTGCCAGCAGTTTATACGGGTTGGGACAAGCCTCCTACAATGAGCAGTTCTTC	CASSLYGLGQASYNEQFF
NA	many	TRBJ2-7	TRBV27	TGTGCCAGCAGTCGGGACCTGAGGTACTACGAGCAGTACTTC	CASSRDLRYYEQYF
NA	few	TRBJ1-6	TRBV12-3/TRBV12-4	TGTGCCAGCACCATAAAATTTAATTCACCCCTCCACTTT	CASTIKFNSPLHF
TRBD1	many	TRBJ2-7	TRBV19	TGTGCCAGTAGTATACATGGACAGGGTTCCTACGAGCAGTACTTC	CASSIHGQGSYEQYF
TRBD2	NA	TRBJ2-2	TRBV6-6	TGTGCCAGCATTCTGTTAGCGGGGAAGAACACCGGGGAGCTGTTTTTT	CASILLAGKNTGELFF
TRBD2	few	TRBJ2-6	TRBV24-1	TGTGCCACCAGTGACTCTAGCGGGGCTGGGGCCAACGTCCTGACTTTC	CATSDSSGAGANVLTF
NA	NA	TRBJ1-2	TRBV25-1	TGTGCCAGCAGTGAAAGGGATAACTATGGCTACACCTTC	CASSERDNYGYTF
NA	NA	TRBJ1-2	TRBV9	TGTGCCAGCAGCGTAGATCACAATTCTAACTATGGCTACACCTTC	CASSVDHNSNYGYTF
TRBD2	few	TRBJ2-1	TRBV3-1	TGTGCCAGCAGCCAAATAGCGGGACTTTCCTACAATGAGCAGTTCTTC	CASSQIAGLSYNEQFF
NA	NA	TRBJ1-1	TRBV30	TGTGCCTGGAGTATAGGGGGGACGGCAAACACTGAAGCTTTCTTT	CAWSIGGTANTEAFF
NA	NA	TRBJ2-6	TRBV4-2	TGTGCCAGCAGCCAAGAAATTTTAGGTCGGACCAGCCTCTCTGGGGCCAACGTCCTGACTTTC	CASSQEILGRTSLSGANVLTF
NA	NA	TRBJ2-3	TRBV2	TGTGCCAGCAGTGAAGCGCGGCCAGTTGTGCCGTCAGATACGCAGTATTTT	CASSEARPVVPSDTQYF
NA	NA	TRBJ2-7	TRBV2	TGTGCCAGCAGGACCGGGACGGAGGCCTACGAGCAGTACTTC	CASRTGTEAYEQYF
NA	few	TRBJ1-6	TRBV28	TGTGCCAGCAGTGTGGGGGGGCTCGGGAATTCACCCCTCCACTTT	CASSVGGLGNSPLHF
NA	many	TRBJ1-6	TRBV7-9	TGTGCCAGCAGCCCTATTGACTCGAATTCACCCCTCCACTTT	CASSPIDSNSPLHF
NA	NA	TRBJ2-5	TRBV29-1	TGCAGCGTTGGAGAGACCCAGTACTTC	CSVGETQYF
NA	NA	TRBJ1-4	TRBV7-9	TGTGCCAGCAGCTTAGTGGGGGGCGCAGAAAAACTGTTTTTT	CASSLVGGAEKLFF
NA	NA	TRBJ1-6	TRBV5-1	TGCGCCAGCAGCTTGGCCTTCATGGGGCTCCTTAATTCACCCCTCCACTTT	CASSLAFMGLLNSPLHF
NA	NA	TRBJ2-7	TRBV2	TGTGCCAGCAGTGGGAGTGGTCGTCTCGAGCAGTACTTC	CASSGSGRLEQYF
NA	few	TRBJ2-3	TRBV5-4	TGTGCCAGCAGCTTGTCCGGGTTCACAGATACGCAGTATTTT	CASSLSGFTDTQYF
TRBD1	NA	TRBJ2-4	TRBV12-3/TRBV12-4	TGTGCCAGCCATGGCCGGGACAGGGGAGCCAAAAACATTCAGTACTTC	CASHGRDRGAKNIQYF
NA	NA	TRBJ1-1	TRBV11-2	TGTGCCAGCAGCTCACCGGACAGAGTGCCCCCGAACACTGAAGCTTTCTTT	CASSSPDRVPPNTEAFF
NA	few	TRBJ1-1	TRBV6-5	TGTGCCAGCAGTTATAGAAAAGGGGTTGAAGCTTTCTTT	CASSYRKGVEAFF